In its sample, the clone carrying this T cell receptor beta chain was seen a few times. The antigen is undetermined. The junction had 2 bases not matched to a gene; V was cut back by 3 bases and J by 0 bases. From germline, CDR1 is KGHDR and CDR2 SFDVKD. This CDR3 spans 17 amino acids. The data originate from a study of T cells in Graves' hyperthyroidism and ophthalmopathy. From RNA transcripts, TCR beta CDR3 regions were amplified. TCR CDR3 underwent first-round RT-PCR with the HTBI primer set. TCRdb ran MiXCR on the multiplex PCR reads and lists one entry per CDR3 protein. The sample has about 270,000 distinct CDR3 sequences, approximately 21% seen once. Whole-study results and caveats: The blood repertoire included most of the expanded thyroid clonotypes above 0.001.

This chain links TRBV24-1 with TRBJ2-2; 11 bases are a match to TRBD2. The specimen sequenced was blood. This receptor was identified in a man younger than 45 with Graves' ophthalmopathy. This CDR3 reads CATSDPGLAANTGELFF. Written as DNA, the CDR3 is TGTGCCACCAGTGATCCGGGACTAGCGGCGAACACCGGGGAGCTGTTTTTT.